The 30 T cell receptor beta chains reported below all come from one sample, sequenced in a study of blood T cells in healthy people across ages. Sample-barcoded 5' priming and a J-beta primer mix drove a second PCR of 7 to 11 cycles. TCRdb passed the 5' RACE reads through MiXCR, listing each CDR3 protein once. The sample holds 1.6 million or so distinct CDR3 sequences, roughly 32% seen once. Sequenced sample: blood. These receptors all stem from a woman aged 25 to 39 in good health.

This clonotype was recorded a few times. V gene TRBV4-1 combines with J gene TRBJ2-7; D not resolved. CDR1 is MGHRA, CDR2 YSYEKL, per germline. V lost 2 bases and J 2 bases, leaving 7 bases between the germline ends. The CDR3 totals 13 residues. CDR3: CASSQKDPYEQYF. CDR3 in DNA: TGCGCCAGCAGCCAAAAGGACCCCTACGAGCAGTACTTC.

This clonotype was seen a handful of times. The chain links TRBV2 to TRBJ2-1; no clear D gene. CDR3 size: 13 residues. V was cut by 2 bases and J by 4 bases, with 6 bases left in between. Looked up from germline, CDR1 is SNHLY and CDR2 is FYNNEI. The DNA of the CDR3 is TGTGCCAGCAGTGAACGGCGATACAATGAGCAGTTCTTC. Translating it yields CASSERRYNEQFF.

This clonotype turned up a few times. J is TRBJ2-7 and V is TRBV7-9; 9 positions match TRBD2. The V and J ends lost 4 bases and 5 bases, in that order; junction bases with no gene match: 3. This CDR3 contains 13 residues. Germline CDR1 and CDR2: SEHNR and FQNEAQ (reference sequence). CDR3 sequence (DNA): TGTGCCAGCAGCTCGGGACTAGCCCACGAGCAGTACTTC. This codes for CASSSGLAHEQYF.

In this sample, this clonotype turned up a few times. The chain couples TRBV6-5 to TRBJ2-3; 7 bases agree with TRBD1. The CDR3 is 15 amino acids. Germline trimming cut 0 bases from V and 0 bases from J; bases unmatched to any gene: 0. The germline V gene has CDR1 MNHEY and CDR2 SVGAGI. In DNA form, the CDR3 reads TGTGCCAGCAGTTACTCGGGACAGAGCACAGATACGCAGTATTTT. Its protein product is CASSYSGQSTDTQYF.

The chain couples TRBV10-3 to TRBJ2-7; TRBD1 matches 8 bases. The junction had 5 bases not matched to a gene; V was cut back by 0 bases and J by 4 bases. This CDR3 has 15 residues. Germline lookup yields CDR1 ENHRY and CDR2 SYGVKD. The chain's CDR3 is CAISESSQGAYEQYF. In DNA form, the CDR3 reads TGTGCCATCAGTGAGTCGAGCCAGGGGGCTTACGAGCAGTACTTC.

The V and J genes are TRBV18 and TRBJ1-5; TRBD1 aligns across 7 bases. V was pared by 0 bases and J by 7 bases, with 9 bases of the junction left unmatched. This CDR3 comprises 16 residues. The V gene's germline CDR1 is KGHSH and CDR2 LQKENI. The CDR3 DNA is TGTGCCAGCTCACCACCGTGGGCAGGGGGAGACCAGCCCCAGCATTTT. It translates to CASSPPWAGGDQPQHF.

Remarks on this clonotype: Possible read error: a much larger clone is one base away. V and J are TRBV4-1 and TRBJ1-2; 12 bases agree with TRBD1. The germline V gene has CDR1 MGHRA and CDR2 YSYEKL. This CDR3 region has 17 residues. V was clipped by 1 base and J by 5 bases; unmatched bases: 8. The CDR3 spells CASSQGDRGRGVYGYTF. In nucleotides, the CDR3 is TGCGCCAGCAGCCAAGGGGACAGGGGGCGCGGGGTTTATGGCTACACCTTC.

V usage is TRBV7-6 and J usage is TRBJ2-2; TRBD1 matches at 7 bases. Germline V gene lookup returns CDR1 SGHVS and CDR2 FNYEAQ. V lost 5 bases to trimming and J lost 4 bases; unmatched junction nucleotides: 10. The CDR3 totals 16 residues. The CDR3 nucleotides read TGTGCCAGCAGCCCAGCCCCTCAGGGGGTCACCGGGGAGCTGTTTTTT. Translation: CASSPAPQGVTGELFF.

About this clonotype itself: This sequence may be a read error, since a much larger clone differs from it by one base. The rearrangement uses TRBV29-1 and TRBJ2-3; unclear D gene. The CDR3 loop spans 16 amino acids. Germline V CDR1 and CDR2: SQVTM, ANQGSEA. In DNA, the CDR3 is TGCAGCGTTGGATCTCCCCCGAACTTGGGCACAGATACGCGGTATTTT. This codes for CSVGSPPNLGTDTRYF.

This clonotype appeared a few times. The rearrangement joins TRBV20-1 to TRBJ2-1, with 8 bases fitting TRBD2. This CDR3 is built from 15 residues. J gave up 8 bases and V 1 base, and 10 bases lay outside the gene matches. Germline CDR1 DFQATT, CDR2 SNEGSKA (reference sequence). The CDR3 spells CSARVSAGVWYEQFF. The CDR3 region has the DNA TGCAGTGCTAGAGTTTCAGCGGGAGTATGGTATGAGCAGTTCTTC.

This clonotype has only a few counts. This chain connects TRBV20-1 to TRBJ2-7; no clear D. The germline gives CDR1 DFQATT, CDR2 SNEGSKA (reference sequence). The CDR3 runs 15 residues. The germline V and J ends were trimmed by 0 bases and 0 bases, with 12 bases remaining between them. CDR3 amino acids: CSARDYQDSSYEQYF. CDR3 coding DNA: TGCAGTGCTAGAGATTATCAGGATAGCTCCTACGAGCAGTACTTC.

This clonotype was seen a handful of times. The V call is TRBV20-1, the J call TRBJ2-4; perhaps TRBD1 as D (6 bases). CDR1 and CDR2 from the germline V gene are DFQATT and SNEGSKA (reference sequence). This CDR3 has 13 amino acids. The ends were cut back, 1 base at V and 9 bases at J, with 13 bases in the middle. This CDR3 is CSARAPRGTIQYF. The CDR3 nucleotides are TGCAGTGCTAGAGCTCCCAGGGGTACCATTCAGTACTTC.

The chain links TRBV12-3 or TRBV12-4 to TRBJ2-7, with a weak D call TRBD1 (5 bases). The V and J ends lost 4 bases and 2 bases respectively, with 12 bases between them. This CDR3 has 14 residues. This CDR3 reads CASSSGSITYEQYF. The DNA for the CDR3 is TGTGCCAGCAGTTCAGGGTCGATAACCTACGAGCAGTACTTC.

This clonotype has more than one count but fewer than ten. The chain employs TRBV2 and TRBJ2-1; 7 nucleotides align to TRBD2. Germline V lookup: CDR1 SNHLY, CDR2 FYNNEI. With 7 bases clipped from V and 0 bases from J, the junction kept 6 bases outside the gene matches. The CDR3 runs to 15 residues. The CDR3 here is CASIPGRSSYNEQFF. CDR3 bases: TGTGCCAGCATCCCCGGGAGGAGCTCCTACAATGAGCAGTTCTTC.

The V gene is TRBV20-1, the J gene TRBJ2-7; TRBD2 might be the D (5 bases). V lost 6 bases and J 4 bases, leaving 19 bases between the germline ends. This CDR3 has 14 residues. Per the germline V gene, CDR1 is DFQATT and CDR2 is SNEGSKA (reference sequence). The CDR3 nucleotides are TGCAGTGCCCGGCGGTCCGGGCAGCGGTACGAGCAGTACTTC. Its translation: CSARRSGQRYEQYF.

The CDR3 nucleotides are TGTGCCAGCAGCCCCCGGGACTCTACAACCAATGAGCAGTTCTTC. Translation: CASSPRDSTTNEQFF. J is TRBJ2-1 and V is TRBV7-6; tentative D call: TRBD2 (6 bases). The CDR3 sequence is 15 residues long. Looked up from germline, CDR1 is SGHVS and CDR2 is FNYEAQ. The ends were cut back, 5 bases at V and 6 bases at J, with 17 bases in the middle.

V and J are TRBV9 and TRBJ1-4, with unresolved D. Deletions cut 0 bases from V and 7 bases from J, with 13 bases between. The CDR3 is 15 residues long. Germline assignment: CDR1 SGDLS and CDR2 YYNGEE. The CDR3 here is CASSVGASTGEKLFF. DNA for the CDR3: TGTGCCAGCAGCGTAGGAGCTTCCACGGGTGAAAAACTGTTTTTT. The full variable domain, with the rest looked up from reference TRBV9 and TRBJ1-4, is DSGVTQTPKHLITATGQRVTLRCSPRSGDLSVYWYQQSLDQGLQFLIQYYNGEERAKGNILERFSAQQFPDLHSELNLSSLELGDSALYFCASSVGASTGEKLFFGSGTQLSVL.

This clonotype was recorded a few times. This chain uses TRBV5-1 with TRBJ2-3, with 16 nucleotides matching TRBD2. With V trimmed by 4 bases and J by 4 bases, 3 bases remained unmatched. Germline assignment: CDR1 SGHRS and CDR2 YFSETQ. The CDR3 covers 16 residues. The CDR3 bases are TGCGCCAGCAGCAAGGGGACTAGCGGGAGGGCAGATACGCAGTATTTT. Amino acids: CASSKGTSGRADTQYF.

The J gene is TRBJ1-5, the V gene TRBV2; 8 positions match TRBD1. The germline gives CDR1 SNHLY, CDR2 FYNNEI. V was pared by 6 bases and J by 3 bases, with 4 bases of the junction left unmatched. CDR3 length equals 14 residues. CDR3 loop: CASSDRGPNQPQHF. CDR3 bases: TGTGCCAGCAGCGACAGGGGCCCCAATCAGCCCCAGCATTTT.

The genes are TRBV3-1 and TRBJ2-7; D gene unclear. CDR1 and CDR2 from the germline V gene are LGHDT and YNNKEL (reference sequence). This CDR3 comprises 14 residues. Trimming pared 4 bases from V and 3 bases from J, leaving 13 bases between. DNA for the CDR3: TGTGCCAGCAGCCGAGATCTAGGGTACTACGAGCAGTACTTC. It is translated as CASSRDLGYYEQYF.

This clonotype turned up a few times. The CDR3 region has the DNA TGTGCCAGCAGCGTCATCTCGGGACGTACGAACACTGAAGCTTTCTTT. It encodes CASSVISGRTNTEAFF. This sequence joins TRBV7-9 and TRBJ1-1; D may be TRBD1 (5 bases). The CDR3 is 16 residues long. The ends were cut back, 5 bases at V and 1 base at J, with 17 bases in the middle. The germline gives CDR1 SEHNR, CDR2 FQNEAQ (reference sequence).

The V call is TRBV5-5, the J call TRBJ2-1, with a weak D call TRBD1 (5 bases). Germline assignment: CDR1 SGHKS and CDR2 YYEKEE (reference sequence). The CDR3 runs 13 residues. V was pared by 4 bases and J by 4 bases, with 9 bases between. The CDR3 sequence: CASSMTEYNEQFF. CDR3 in DNA: TGTGCCAGCAGCATGACAGAGTACAATGAGCAGTTCTTC.

Concerning this clonotype: At one of its ends the junction is not consistent with the germline gene, which may arise from a read error. CDR3 sequence (DNA): TGCAGTGCCAGGAGGACCTCGCTAGCGGACTACGAGCACTACTTC. Translating gives CSARRTSLADYEHYF. This rearrangement joins TRBV20-1 to TRBJ2-7, with TRBD2 matching over 7 bases. Germline V gives CDR1 DFQATT, CDR2 SNEGSKA (reference sequence). The length of the CDR3 is 15 residues.

The chain recombines TRBV14 with TRBJ1-4; D may be TRBD1 (6 bases). The germline gives CDR1 SGHDN, CDR2 FVKESK. The V and J ends lost 3 bases and 8 bases respectively, with 22 bases between them. This CDR3 is 17 amino acids long. CDR3 sequence (DNA): TGTGCCAGCAGCCAGATGGGGGCTAAACCCGGCTTGGAAAAACTGTTTTTT. It encodes CASSQMGAKPGLEKLFF.

With regard to this clonotype: It may be a read error: a sequence one base away is much more abundant. This sequence joins TRBV7-2 and TRBJ2-5; possibly TRBD2 for D (6 bases). The CDR3 spans 13 residues. V lost 2 bases and J lost 11, with 15 bases in between. In germline, CDR1 is SGHTA, CDR2 FQGNSA. CDR3 sequence: CASSLNRRDEQYF. CDR3 DNA sequence: TGTGCCAGCAGCTTAAATAGGCGGGATGAGCAGTACTTC.

The chain is built from TRBV30 and TRBJ2-3; 12 nucleotides agree with TRBD2. Germline-derived CDR1 and CDR2 are GTSNPN and SVGIG (reference sequence). The CDR3 contains 14 residues. With 0 bases clipped from V and 5 bases from J, the junction kept 0 bases outside the gene matches. The CDR3 DNA reads as TGTGCCTGGAGTGTACTAGCGGGAGGAGATACGCAGTATTTT. This codes for CAWSVLAGGDTQYF.

This clonotype was seen a few times. The chain recombines TRBV9 with TRBJ2-7; no definite D call. CDR1 and CDR2 (germline): SGDLS, YYNGEE. This CDR3 is built from 14 residues. V gave up 4 bases and J gave up 2 bases, with 13 bases separating them. The CDR3 bases are TGTGCCAGCAGCACCACAGATTTCCCCTACGAGCAGTACTTC. This sequence encodes CASSTTDFPYEQYF. Combining the CDR3 with reference TRBV9 and TRBJ2-7 gives the whole variable domain DSGVTQTPKHLITATGQRVTLRCSPRSGDLSVYWYQQSLDQGLQFLIQYYNGEERAKGNILERFSAQQFPDLHSELNLSSLELGDSALYFCASSTTDFPYEQYFGPGTRLTVT.

The CDR3 nucleotides are TGCGCCAGCAGCCAATCGGACAGAGAGAATTCACCCCTCCACTTT. The encoded protein is CASSQSDRENSPLHF. This chain links TRBV4-1 with TRBJ1-6; possible D gene TRBD1, 6 bases. Between the trimmed V and J ends, which lost 2 bases and 7 bases, there was a span of 12 bases. Germline V CDR1 and CDR2: MGHRA, YSYEKL. The CDR3 loop spans 15 amino acids.

The chain carries TRBV12-3 or TRBV12-4 and TRBJ1-1; a weak D match, TRBD1 (5 bases). The CDR3 has 12 amino acids. The V and J ends lost 7 bases and 6 bases respectively, with 12 bases between them. The CDR3 loop reads CASKSRGAEAFF. The CDR3 DNA reads TGTGCCAGCAAGTCCCGGGGGGCTGAAGCTTTCTTT.

About this clonotype: As the CDR3 is not closed by the conserved phenylalanine or tryptophan, this likely results from a read error. The chain has TRBV15 and TRBJ2-5; perhaps TRBD2 as D (5 bases). This CDR3 has 15 residues. Germline loops: CDR1 LNHNV, CDR2 YYDKDF (reference sequence). V shed 7 bases and J shed 5 bases, with 20 bases lying between them. CDR3 loop: CATNPRAEGFETQYV. CDR3 nucleotide sequence: TGTGCCACCAACCCCCGGGCCGAGGGCTTTGAGACCCAGTACGTC.